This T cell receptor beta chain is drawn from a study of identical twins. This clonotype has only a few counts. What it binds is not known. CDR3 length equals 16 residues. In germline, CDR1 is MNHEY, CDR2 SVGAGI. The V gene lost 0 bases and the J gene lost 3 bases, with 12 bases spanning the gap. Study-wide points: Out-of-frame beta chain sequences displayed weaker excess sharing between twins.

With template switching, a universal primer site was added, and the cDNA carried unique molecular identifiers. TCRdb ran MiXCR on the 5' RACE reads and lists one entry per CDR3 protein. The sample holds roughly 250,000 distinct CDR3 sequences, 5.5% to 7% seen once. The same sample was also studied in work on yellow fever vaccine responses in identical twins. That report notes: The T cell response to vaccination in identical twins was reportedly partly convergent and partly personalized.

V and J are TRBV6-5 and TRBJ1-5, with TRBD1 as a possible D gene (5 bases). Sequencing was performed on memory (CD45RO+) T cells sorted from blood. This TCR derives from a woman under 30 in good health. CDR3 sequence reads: CASSYSGFGTNQPQHF. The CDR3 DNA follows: TGTGCCAGCAGTTACTCAGGTTTCGGGACCAATCAGCCCCAGCATTTT.